These T cell receptor beta chains were read from a single sample in a study of blood T cell repertoires in COVID-19. Data came from immunoSEQ multiplex PCR; TCRdb stores just in-frame clones and leaves some out. This table has 130,000 or so clones, approximately 83% appearing once. Sequenced input: peripheral blood. Receptors originate from a woman between 50 and 59 years old who had recovered from COVID-19. The CDR3 runs from the conserved cysteine through the conserved F or W. D genes are given only for firm matches. Part of the rows lack a size; the others show once, few, many or a class for expanded clones.

D gene: TRBD2; V gene: TRBV2; J gene: TRBJ2-5; clone size: -; CDR3 DNA: TGTGCCAGCAGCTTCTCGACTAGCTGGGAGACCCAGTACTTC; CDR3 protein: CASSFSTSWETQYF
D gene: TRBD1; V gene: TRBV18; J gene: TRBJ1-2; clone size: -; CDR3 DNA: TGTGCCAGCTCACCACGCCGGGACAGCTATGGCTACACCTTC; CDR3 protein: CASSPRRDSYGYTF
D gene: -; V gene: TRBV6-5; J gene: TRBJ2-7; clone size: -; CDR3 DNA: TGTGCCAGCAGTTACGGCGGGACGTCCTACGAGCAGTACTTC; CDR3 protein: CASSYGGTSYEQYF
D gene: TRBD1; V gene: TRBV11-2; J gene: TRBJ2-1; clone size: -; CDR3 DNA: TGTGCCAGCGGACAGGGGGCTTTGAATGAGCAGTTCTTC; CDR3 protein: CASGQGALNEQFF
D gene: TRBD2; V gene: TRBV19; J gene: TRBJ2-1; clone size: -; CDR3 DNA: TGTGCCAGTAGGTTTAGCGGGGCAGAGAAGGAGCAGTTCTTC; CDR3 protein: CASRFSGAEKEQFF
D gene: -; V gene: TRBV6-5; J gene: TRBJ1-1; clone size: once; CDR3 DNA: TGTGCCAGCAGGACCCAGGGATTGTCTAACACTGAAGCTTTCTTT; CDR3 protein: CASRTQGLSNTEAFF
D gene: TRBD2; V gene: TRBV3-1/TRBV3-2; J gene: TRBJ2-7; clone size: -; CDR3 DNA: TGTGCCAGCAGCCACCGGGGAGCGGGGGGGGAGCAGTACTTC; CDR3 protein: CASSHRGAGGEQYF
D gene: -; V gene: TRBV20-1; J gene: TRBJ1-1; clone size: once; CDR3 DNA: TGCAGTGCTAGAGGAAGACTCGAAGCTTTCTTT; CDR3 protein: CSARGRLEAFF
D gene: TRBD1; V gene: TRBV5-5; J gene: TRBJ2-1; clone size: -; CDR3 DNA: TGTGCCAGCAGCCGGCAGACAGGGATGTACAATGAGCAGTTCTTC; CDR3 protein: CASSRQTGMYNEQFF
D gene: TRBD2; V gene: TRBV6-2/TRBV6-3; J gene: TRBJ2-5; clone size: -; CDR3 DNA: TGTGCCAGCAGTTCCCGCAGGGGAGCGGGGGGTGAGACCCAGTACTTC; CDR3 protein: CASSSRRGAGGETQYF
D gene: -; V gene: TRBV6-1; J gene: TRBJ1-5; clone size: once; CDR3 DNA: TGTGCCAGCAGTGTCGGACAGATAAGCAATCAGCCCCAGCATTTT; CDR3 protein: CASSVGQISNQPQHF
D gene: -; V gene: TRBV9; J gene: TRBJ2-3; clone size: -; CDR3 DNA: TGTGCCAGCAGCCCCCGGGGAGCAGATACGCAGTATTTT; CDR3 protein: CASSPRGADTQYF
D gene: -; V gene: TRBV11-3; J gene: TRBJ2-1; clone size: once; CDR3 DNA: TGTGCCAGCAGCTTAAGGGGGGGGGTAAGCTCCTACAATGAGCAGTTCTTC; CDR3 protein: CASSLRGGVSSYNEQFF
D gene: TRBD1; V gene: TRBV3-1/TRBV3-2; J gene: TRBJ1-2; clone size: -; CDR3 DNA: TGTGCCAGCAGCCAAGTTTATCCGGGACAGGGCTCCCTTAACTATGGCTACACCTTC; CDR3 protein: CASSQVYPGQGSLNYGYTF
D gene: TRBD1; V gene: TRBV19; J gene: TRBJ1-4; clone size: -; CDR3 DNA: TGTGCCAGTAGTATGGGGACAGGGGAAGAAAAACTGTTTTTT; CDR3 protein: CASSMGTGEEKLFF
D gene: TRBD2; V gene: TRBV4-1; J gene: TRBJ2-1; clone size: -; CDR3 DNA: TGCGCCAGCAGCGGGACTAGCGGGGGGGCGGATGAGCAGTTCTTC; CDR3 protein: CASSGTSGGADEQFF
D gene: -; V gene: TRBV18; J gene: TRBJ1-5; clone size: -; CDR3 DNA: TGTGCCAGCTCAGTCCAGGGGAATAATCAGCCCCAGCATTTT; CDR3 protein: CASSVQGNNQPQHF
D gene: -; V gene: TRBV7-2; J gene: TRBJ2-2; clone size: -; CDR3 DNA: TGTGCCAGCAGCTTACTTCCGGGGAACACCGGGGAGCTGTTTTTT; CDR3 protein: CASSLLPGNTGELFF
D gene: -; V gene: TRBV27; J gene: TRBJ1-2; clone size: -; CDR3 DNA: TGTGCCAGCAGTTTTGGCAGGGGAAATTTGGGGGGCTACACCTTC; CDR3 protein: CASSFGRGNLGGYTF
D gene: -; V gene: TRBV6-4; J gene: TRBJ2-2; clone size: -; CDR3 DNA: TGTGCCGTAGCGGAGGGACAGAAAAACACCGGGGAGCTGTTTTTT; CDR3 protein: CAVAEGQKNTGELFF
D gene: -; V gene: TRBV11-3; J gene: TRBJ2-7; clone size: -; CDR3 DNA: TGTGCCAGCAGCCCGGATTCCCCTACGGGATCCTACGAGCAGTACTTC; CDR3 protein: CASSPDSPTGSYEQYF
D gene: -; V gene: TRBV9; J gene: TRBJ1-2; clone size: -; CDR3 DNA: TGTGCCAGCAGCGCCACATCAGGGGACTATGGCTACACCTTC; CDR3 protein: CASSATSGDYGYTF
D gene: TRBD1; V gene: TRBV12-3/TRBV12-4; J gene: TRBJ2-1; clone size: -; CDR3 DNA: TGTGCCAGCAGAGGGACAGGGGGCTATGAGCAGTTCTTC; CDR3 protein: CASRGTGGYEQFF
D gene: TRBD1; V gene: TRBV19; J gene: TRBJ1-1; clone size: once; CDR3 DNA: TGTGCCAGTAGTATGGGACAGGTGAACACTGAAGCTTTCTTT; CDR3 protein: CASSMGQVNTEAFF
D gene: -; V gene: TRBV6-5; J gene: TRBJ1-6; clone size: -; CDR3 DNA: TGTGCCAGCACGCAGGACAGCTTTGGGAATTCACCCCTCCACTTT; CDR3 protein: CASTQDSFGNSPLHF
D gene: -; V gene: TRBV15; J gene: TRBJ2-2; clone size: many; CDR3 DNA: TGTGCCACCAGCAAACGGGATAACACCGGGGAGCTGTTTTTT; CDR3 protein: CATSKRDNTGELFF
D gene: TRBD1; V gene: TRBV2; J gene: TRBJ1-2; clone size: -; CDR3 DNA: TGTGCCAGCACTGCCCCGGGACAGGGGTACTATGGCTACACCTTC; CDR3 protein: CASTAPGQGYYGYTF
D gene: TRBD2; V gene: TRBV5-1; J gene: TRBJ2-3; clone size: -; CDR3 DNA: TGCGCCAGCAGCTGGGGTCGACTAGCCACTAGCACAGATACGCAGTATTTT; CDR3 protein: CASSWGRLATSTDTQYF
D gene: TRBD2; V gene: TRBV5-1; J gene: TRBJ2-1; clone size: -; CDR3 DNA: TGCGCCAGCAGCCCCGGGGGGGCGGGACGATACAATGAGCAGTTCTTC; CDR3 protein: CASSPGGAGRYNEQFF
D gene: TRBD1; V gene: TRBV11-2; J gene: TRBJ1-4; clone size: -; CDR3 DNA: TGTGCCAGCAGCTTAAGGGCCCGACAGGGTGCAACTAATGAAAAACTGTTTTTT; CDR3 protein: CASSLRARQGATNEKLFF
D gene: -; V gene: TRBV27; J gene: TRBJ1-6; clone size: once; CDR3 DNA: TGTGCCAGCAGTTTTGGGGCGCAACACTATTCACCCCTCCACTTT; CDR3 protein: CASSFGAQHYSPLHF
D gene: -; V gene: TRBV24-1; J gene: TRBJ1-2; clone size: -; CDR3 DNA: TGTGCCACCCAATCCCAGGGATCGGGCTACACCTTC; CDR3 protein: CATQSQGSGYTF
D gene: -; V gene: TRBV11-2; J gene: TRBJ1-3; clone size: -; CDR3 DNA: TGTGCCAGCAGCTTCCGGGCTGGAAACACCATATATTTT; CDR3 protein: CASSFRAGNTIYF
D gene: -; V gene: TRBV18; J gene: TRBJ2-5; clone size: -; CDR3 DNA: TGTGCCAGCTCACAAAGAGACAGACTTGAGGAGACCCAGTACTTC; CDR3 protein: CASSQRDRLEETQYF
D gene: -; V gene: TRBV15; J gene: TRBJ1-2; clone size: -; CDR3 DNA: TGTGCCACCAGCAGAAGACAGCAGGGCCCCTATGGCTACACCTTC; CDR3 protein: CATSRRQQGPYGYTF